The 19 T cell receptor beta chains below all came from one sample that was sequenced in a study of OX40 agonist ivuxolimab in advanced cancers. Here immunoSEQ multiplex PCR was the method, and the copy in TCRdb shows in-frame clones only, minus some. This table has 70,000 or so clones, approximately 80% appearing once. Sequences were derived from CD4+ or CD8+ T cells sorted from blood, sampled in a trial of the OX40 agonist ivuxolimab. These receptors all come from an adult with an advanced solid tumor such as melanoma, head and neck, liver or kidney cancer.

The chain combines TRBV5-1 with TRBJ1-6; no firm D call. From germline, CDR1 is SGHRS and CDR2 YFSETQ. The CDR3 consists of 16 residues. V was pared by 4 bases and J by 0 bases, with 11 bases between. Written as DNA, the CDR3 is TGCGCCAGCAGCCAGGTTGCCCTCTCCTATAATTCACCCCTCCACTTT. Its translation: CASSQVALSYNSPLHF.

This clone was counted once. The rearrangement links TRBV4-1 to TRBJ2-1; unclear D gene. CDR3 length: 15 amino acids. Germline assignment: CDR1 MGHRA and CDR2 YSYEKL. The V gene lost 2 bases and the J gene lost 1 base, with 9 bases spanning the gap. The CDR3, as DNA: TGCGCCAGCAGCCAAACCGGTCAGTCCTACAATGAGCAGTTCTTC. It encodes CASSQTGQSYNEQFF.

The chain couples TRBV19 to TRBJ2-7; 9 positions agree with TRBD1. With V trimmed by 6 bases and J by 0 bases, 9 bases remained unmatched. The V gene's germline CDR1 is LNHDA and CDR2 SQIVND (reference sequence). The CDR3 is made up of 16 amino acids. The CDR3 nucleotides read TGTGCCAGTAGCCCCCGGGACAGGGCTTCCTCCTACGAGCAGTACTTC. Protein sequence: CASSPRDRASSYEQYF.

This clone was picked up one time. This chain uses TRBV19 with TRBJ1-1; 7 bases fit TRBD1. The J segment lost 4 bases and the V segment lost 6 bases, leaving 8 bases of the junction unmatched. The CDR3 runs to 14 residues. Germline assignment: CDR1 LNHDA and CDR2 SQIVND (reference sequence). This CDR3 is CASRTTGARTEAFF. In DNA, the CDR3 is TGTGCCAGTAGAACTACAGGGGCGCGCACTGAAGCTTTCTTT. Using reference TRBV19 and TRBJ1-1 for the parts outside the CDR3, the full variable domain is DGGITQSPKYLFRKEGQNVTLSCEQNLNHDAMYWYRQDPGQGLRLIYYSQIVNDFQKGDIAEGYSVSREKKESFPLTVTSAQKNPTAFYLCASRTTGARTEAFFGQGTRLTVV.

The CDR3 sequence: CASSLGPGTSYEQYF. The CDR3, as DNA: TGTGCCAGCAGCTTAGGTCCAGGGACTTCCTACGAGCAGTACTTC. This chain connects TRBV7-3 to TRBJ2-7; perhaps TRBD2 as D (6 bases). CDR3 length: 15 amino acids. Germline V gene sequence: CDR1 SGHTA, CDR2 FQGTGA. V gave up 2 bases and J gave up 1 base, with 12 bases separating them.

The chain uses TRBV25-1 and TRBJ2-2; maybe TRBD2 (6 bases). CDR1 and CDR2 from the germline V gene are MGHDK and SYGVNS. This CDR3 is 14 amino acids long. Trimming removed 8 bases from V and 4 bases from J, with 14 bases in between. In DNA form, the CDR3 reads TGTGCCAGCTCGCGGGGCAGCGGCACCGGGGAGCTGTTTTTT. This encodes CASSRGSGTGELFF.

This chain joins TRBV7-9 and TRBJ2-5; possible D gene TRBD2, 5 bases. V lost 1 base and J 6 bases, leaving 15 bases between the germline ends. The CDR3 extends over 15 amino acids. The germline CDR1 and CDR2 sequences are SEHNR and FQNEAQ (reference sequence). The CDR3 DNA follows: TGTGCCAGCAGCTTAGACGGCACACGAGGGAAGACCCAGTACTTC. Translating gives CASSLDGTRGKTQYF.

This clone was observed a single time. The chain has TRBV30 and TRBJ2-3; D not resolved. Trimming cost V 2 bases and J 4 bases, with 13 bases left between them. Germline V gives CDR1 GTSNPN, CDR2 SVGIG (reference sequence). The CDR3 sequence is 14 residues long. CDR3 nucleotide sequence: TGTGCCTGGAGTTTATATTTGCCCGCAGATACGCAGTATTTT. Translation gives CAWSLYLPADTQYF.

The chain joins TRBV4-1 to TRBJ2-1; D is tentatively TRBD1 or TRBD2 (5 bases each). Trimming removed 0 bases from V and 8 bases from J, with 20 bases in between. The CDR3 has 17 residues. Germline V CDR1 and CDR2: MGHRA, YSYEKL. CDR3 nucleotides: TGCGCCAGCAGCCAAGATCGGGGACCCGGCAAATCGGATGAGCAGTTCTTC. It specifies CASSQDRGPGKSDEQFF.

The chain uses TRBV5-4 and TRBJ2-3; D might be TRBD2 (7 bases). The length of the CDR3 is 15 residues. V lost 1 base and J 1 base, leaving 10 bases between the germline ends. Per the germline V gene, CDR1 is SGHNT and CDR2 is YYREEE (reference sequence). CDR3 amino acids: CASSLNGGRTDTQYF. CDR3 sequence (DNA): TGTGCCAGCAGCTTGAACGGGGGGCGCACAGATACGCAGTATTTT.

This chain connects TRBV19 to TRBJ1-2; D is undetermined. The CDR3 extends over 13 amino acids. V gave up 7 bases and J gave up 1 base, with 10 bases separating them. Germline CDR1 LNHDA, CDR2 SQIVND (reference sequence). CDR3 nucleotide sequence: TGTGCCAGTACCGATACAGATAACTATGGCTACACCTTC. Amino acids: CASTDTDNYGYTF.

This clone occurred once. The chain carries TRBV29-1 and TRBJ2-7; possible D gene TRBD1, 6 bases. V was trimmed by 7 bases and J by 3 bases, leaving 13 bases between them. The CDR3 covers 12 residues. Germline assignment: CDR1 SQVTM and CDR2 ANQGSEA. CDR3 bases: TGCAGCGCTATGGACAGTCGCTACGAGCAGTACTTC. It translates to CSAMDSRYEQYF.

The chain couples TRBV2 to TRBJ2-4; 8 nucleotides align to TRBD2. Unmatched junction bases numbered 10, after V lost 6 bases and J lost 6 bases. Germline values: CDR1 SNHLY, CDR2 FYNNEI. The CDR3 loop spans 15 amino acids. CDR3 residues: CASSATTSEGNIQYF. In nucleotides, the CDR3 is TGTGCCAGCAGCGCCACGACTAGCGAGGGAAACATTCAGTACTTC.

This chain connects TRBV28 to TRBJ2-5, with 7 bases aligning to TRBD2. With 3 bases clipped from V and 4 bases from J, the junction kept 14 bases outside the gene matches. CDR1 MDHEN and CDR2 SYDVKM come from the germline V gene. The CDR3 loop spans 17 amino acids. CDR3 sequence reads: CASSFYPPRGGGETQYF. CDR3 nucleotides: TGTGCCAGCAGTTTTTATCCCCCCCGGGGCGGGGGAGAGACCCAGTACTTC.

This clone is medium-sized in the sample. The chain couples TRBV7-9 to TRBJ2-4; 7 bases fit TRBD1. The CDR3 totals 15 residues. Germline V gene lookup returns CDR1 SEHNR and CDR2 FQNEAQ (reference sequence). Losses at the gene ends were 5 bases for V and 3 bases for J; bases not matched to a gene: 7. The CDR3 DNA reads TGTGCCAGCAGCGGCCAAGGGGGCCTCAAAAACATTCAGTACTTC. Translated: CASSGQGGLKNIQYF.

The gene calls are TRBV19 and TRBJ2-5; 12 bases line up with TRBD2. The CDR3 spans 15 residues. Germline assignment: CDR1 LNHDA and CDR2 SQIVND (reference sequence). V lost 6 bases, J lost 4 bases, and 6 bases stayed unmatched. The CDR3 region is CASRETSGSPETQYF. For the CDR3, the DNA is TGTGCCAGTAGAGAGACTAGCGGGAGTCCAGAGACCCAGTACTTC. The full variable domain, rest sourced from reference TRBV19 and TRBJ2-5, is DGGITQSPKYLFRKEGQNVTLSCEQNLNHDAMYWYRQDPGQGLRLIYYSQIVNDFQKGDIAEGYSVSREKKESFPLTVTSAQKNPTAFYLCASRETSGSPETQYFGPGTRLLVL.

V and J are TRBV19 and TRBJ1-1; a weak D match, TRBD1 (6 bases). The ends were cut back, 7 bases at V and 1 base at J, with 13 bases in the middle. Germline lookup yields CDR1 LNHDA and CDR2 SQIVND (reference sequence). There are 14 residues in the CDR3. The CDR3 DNA sequence: TGTGCCAGTAAACAGGGTAGGAGGAACACTGAAGCTTTCTTT. This codes for CASKQGRRNTEAFF.

For this clone: Being one base from a much bigger clone, this may be a read error. The chain combines TRBV10-3 with TRBJ2-2; 8 positions match TRBD1. V lost 2 bases and J lost 4; bases outside the gene matches: 9. Germline-derived CDR1 and CDR2 are ENHRY and SYGVKD. This CDR3 has 17 amino acids. CDR3 sequence (DNA): TGTGCCATCAGTGAGGGGGGGAACAGGGGGATCACCGGGGAGCTGTTTTTT. This translates into CAISEGGNRGITGELFF.

The chain recombines TRBV7-9 with TRBJ1-2; D ambiguous. The CDR3 covers 14 residues. Germline V lookup: CDR1 SEHNR, CDR2 FQNEAQ (reference sequence). Trimming took 5 bases from V and 1 from J, leaving 11 bases between them. The CDR3 DNA reads TGTGCCAGCAGCCCCCCGAGGAATAACTATGGCTACACCTTC. It translates to CASSPPRNNYGYTF.